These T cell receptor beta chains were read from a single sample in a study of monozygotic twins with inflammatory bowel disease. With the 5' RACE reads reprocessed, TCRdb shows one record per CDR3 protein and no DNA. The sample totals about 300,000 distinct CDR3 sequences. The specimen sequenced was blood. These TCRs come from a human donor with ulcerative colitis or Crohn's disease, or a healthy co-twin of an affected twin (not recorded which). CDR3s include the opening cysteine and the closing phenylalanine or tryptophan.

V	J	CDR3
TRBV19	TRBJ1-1	CASSLRTKVGGGTEAFF
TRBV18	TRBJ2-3	CASSPTGPTDTQYF
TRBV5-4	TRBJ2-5	CASSFDGGGAGETQYF
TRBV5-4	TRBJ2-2	CASSFDSPGTGELFF
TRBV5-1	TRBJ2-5	CASSLVDQETQYF
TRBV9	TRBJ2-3	CASSLRTSTRTDTQYF
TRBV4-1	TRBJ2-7	CASSHQSGTGGSYEQYF
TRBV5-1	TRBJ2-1	CASSLATSYNEQFF
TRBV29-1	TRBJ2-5	CSVEDQGQAVEETQYF
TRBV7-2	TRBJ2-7	CASRYSVGAYEQYF
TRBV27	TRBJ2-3	CASSNLAGGTDTQYF
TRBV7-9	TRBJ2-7	CASSLAAVAGGPYEQYF
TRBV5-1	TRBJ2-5	CASSLVGTGLRTQYF
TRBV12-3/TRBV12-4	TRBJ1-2	CASSPARNYGYTF
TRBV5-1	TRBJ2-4	CASSLDGRVAKNIQYF
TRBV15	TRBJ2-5	CATSMRTSRSVETQYF
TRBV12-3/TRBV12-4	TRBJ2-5	CASSFGAGTRETQYF
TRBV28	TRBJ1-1	CASSSKWMNTEAFF
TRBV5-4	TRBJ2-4	CASSLDSDAKNIQYF
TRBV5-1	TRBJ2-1	CASSLAGTSVSNEQFF
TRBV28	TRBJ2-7	CASSSPPESYEQYF
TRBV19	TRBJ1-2	CASRLQTGGSSHSYGYTF
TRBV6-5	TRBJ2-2	CASSYSRGSTGELFF
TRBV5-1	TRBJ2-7	CASTLGSGSSSYEQYF
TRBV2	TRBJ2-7	CASRAQNYEQYF
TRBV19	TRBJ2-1	CASRDSGGGNNEQFF
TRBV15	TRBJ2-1	CATSPPLGGNEQFF
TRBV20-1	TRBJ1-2	CSVPDGAKGYTF
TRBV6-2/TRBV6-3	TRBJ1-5	CASSWATSQGRQPQHF
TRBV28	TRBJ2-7	CASSLPPGQGSYEQYF
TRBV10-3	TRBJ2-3	CAIMAAGASTDTQYF
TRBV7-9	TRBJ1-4	CASSTGTGSEKLFF
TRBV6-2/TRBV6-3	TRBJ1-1	CASNDPTEMNTEAFF
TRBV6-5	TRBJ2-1	CASSYSSGNEQFF
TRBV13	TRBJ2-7	CASSHQTREQYF
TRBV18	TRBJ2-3	CASSRQLADTQYF
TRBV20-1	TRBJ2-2	CSARSDNNGELFF
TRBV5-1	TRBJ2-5	CASSNAGAQYF
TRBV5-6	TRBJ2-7	CASSFLQSGQYF
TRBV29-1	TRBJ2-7	CSAVGPYEQYF
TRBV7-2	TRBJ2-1	CASTITGGPNNEQFF
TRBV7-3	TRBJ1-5	CASSFRAAVNQPQHF
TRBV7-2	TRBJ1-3	CASSIEGQGGNTIYF
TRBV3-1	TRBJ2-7	CASSQGPGPAYEQYF
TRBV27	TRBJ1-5	CASSYLPRRGNQPQHF
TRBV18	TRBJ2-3	CASSPTSADTQYF
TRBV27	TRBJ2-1	CASSNRGLPYNEQFF
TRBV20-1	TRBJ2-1	CSAKRELGQFF
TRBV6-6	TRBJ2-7	CASSSSGNYEQYF
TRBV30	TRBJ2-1	CACTAGGPWNEQFF
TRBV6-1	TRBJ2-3	CASRRLVSSTDTQYF
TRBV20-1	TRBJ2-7	CSARAMVAGSSYEQYF
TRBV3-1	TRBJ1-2	CASSQGDRDANYGYTF
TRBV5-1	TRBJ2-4	CASSSSGNIQYF
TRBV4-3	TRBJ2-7	CASSQDRWDEQYF
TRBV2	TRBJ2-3	CASRRTDQGADTQYF
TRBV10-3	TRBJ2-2	CAISRAGDTGELFF
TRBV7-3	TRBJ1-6	CASSQQGGSYNSPLHF
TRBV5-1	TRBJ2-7	CASSHPGTGFEQYF